These 14 T cell receptor beta chains came from one sample sequenced in a study of blood T cell repertoires in COVID-19. Clones were read by immunoSEQ multiplex PCR, and TCRdb kept only the in-frame ones, dropping some. This sample has a few hundred thousand clones, with more than 70% found just once. Material: PBMCs or T cells enriched from blood (not recorded which). The origin of the receptors is a man aged 40-55 years in a cohort exposed to, infected with or recovered from COVID-19 (not recorded which).

J is TRBJ2-7 and V is TRBV7-8; weak D call: TRBD1 (6 bases). Trimming removed 5 bases at V and 4 bases at J, with 21 bases between. Per the germline V gene, CDR1 is SGHVS and CDR2 is FQNEAQ. CDR3 size: 16 residues. In DNA, the CDR3 is TGTGCCAGCAGCCCGTTGAGGACAGTGCCGTGGTACGAGCAGTACTTC. Its translation is CASSPLRTVPWYEQYF.

The V call is TRBV19, the J call TRBJ1-2; a weak D match, TRBD1 (6 bases). Trimming removed 3 bases from V and 7 bases from J, with 12 bases in between. CDR1 is LNHDA and CDR2 is SQIVND in the germline V gene (reference sequence). CDR3 length equals 13 residues. The CDR3 protein is CASSIGSGAGYTF. The DNA for the CDR3 is TGTGCCAGTAGTATTGGTTCAGGGGCTGGCTACACCTTC. The full variable domain, completed using reference TRBV19 and TRBJ1-2, is DGGITQSPKYLFRKEGQNVTLSCEQNLNHDAMYWYRQDPGQGLRLIYYSQIVNDFQKGDIAEGYSVSREKKESFPLTVTSAQKNPTAFYLCASSIGSGAGYTFGSGTRLTVV.

A remark on this clone: The same CDR3 also results from other DNA sequences found in this sample. V usage is TRBV2 and J usage is TRBJ1-4; D is uncertain. Per germline, CDR1 SNHLY and CDR2 FYNNEI. There are 14 residues in the CDR3. With 4 bases removed from V and 2 bases from J, the gap between germline ends came to 8 bases. This CDR3 is CASSVGGTNEKLFF. CDR3 DNA: TGTGCCAGCAGTGTGGGAGGGACTAATGAAAAACTGTTTTTT.

Details on this clone: At the DNA level, this CDR3 is encoded by other sequences in the same sample as well. The rearrangement joins TRBV7-2 to TRBJ2-7, with TRBD2 matching over 12 bases. From germline, CDR1 is SGHTA and CDR2 FQGNSA. The CDR3 covers 15 residues. V trimming: 1 base; J trimming: 4 bases; junction bases outside the gene matches: 2. The CDR3 sequence is CASSLGLAGGYEQYF. The DNA of the CDR3 is TGTGCCAGCAGCTTAGGGCTAGCGGGAGGGTACGAGCAGTACTTC.

V and J are TRBV19 and TRBJ2-7; D may be TRBD2 (6 bases). Germline CDR1 is LNHDA and CDR2 is SQIVND (reference sequence). This CDR3 region has 13 residues. Deletions cut 6 bases from V and 6 bases from J, with 15 bases between. CDR3 region: CASSPEGRLEQYF. The CDR3, as DNA: TGTGCCAGTAGCCCGGAGGGTCGGCTCGAGCAGTACTTC.

The chain carries TRBV29-1 and TRBJ1-4, with 7 bases that match TRBD1. The CDR3 sequence is 15 residues long. The trim removed 4 bases at V and 6 bases at J, leaving 11 bases unmatched. Germline assignment: CDR1 SQVTM and CDR2 ANQGSEA. The chain's CDR3 is CSVGITGTAYEKLFF. In DNA, the CDR3 is TGCAGCGTTGGCATCACCGGGACAGCTTATGAAAAACTGTTTTTT.

The chain carries TRBV9 and TRBJ2-5; 8 nucleotides line up with TRBD2. Germline V gene lookup returns CDR1 SGDLS and CDR2 YYNGEE. Trimming cost V 3 bases and J 1 base; bases outside gene matches: 5. The length of the CDR3 is 15 residues. This chain's CDR3 is CASSAGGRFQETQYF. Written as DNA, the CDR3 is TGTGCCAGCAGCGCGGGGGGGAGGTTCCAAGAGACCCAGTACTTC.

The chain recombines TRBV3-1 (or the pseudogene TRBV3-2) with TRBJ2-7, with no clear D. The CDR3 loop spans 10 amino acids. The V end lost 3 bases, the J end lost 6 bases, and 3 bases lay between the germline ends. CDR1 and CDR2 (germline): LGHDT, YNNKEL (reference sequence). The CDR3 reads CASSHIEQYF. The CDR3 bases are TGTGCCAGCAGCCATATCGAGCAGTACTTC.

This clone was found once. The chain links TRBV11-2 to TRBJ2-7; weak D call: TRBD2 (5 bases). The CDR3 extends over 14 amino acids. CDR1 is SGHAT, CDR2 FQNNGV, per germline. The V and J ends lost 1 base and 1 base respectively, with 8 bases between them. The CDR3 loop reads CASSLGWRSYEQYF. The DNA of the CDR3 is TGTGCCAGCAGCTTAGGGTGGAGGTCCTACGAGCAGTACTTC.

This chain links TRBV28 with TRBJ1-2, with 8 bases matching TRBD1. Trimming took 5 bases from V and 8 from J; bases not matched to a gene: 7. The CDR3 length is 13 residues. CDR1 MDHEN and CDR2 SYDVKM come from the germline V gene. The CDR3 here is CASSAQQGVGYTF. In DNA form, the CDR3 reads TGTGCCAGCAGTGCTCAACAGGGGGTCGGCTACACCTTC.

The chain couples TRBV6-5 to TRBJ2-2; 13 bases map to TRBD2. The CDR3 sequence is 15 residues long. With V trimmed by 6 bases and J by 4 bases, 2 bases remained unmatched. Germline lookup yields CDR1 MNHEY and CDR2 SVGAGI. The CDR3 DNA reads as TGTGCCAGCAGAACTAGCGGGAGGGCCACCGGGGAGCTGTTTTTT. Its translation is CASRTSGRATGELFF.

The rearrangement uses TRBV5-1 and TRBJ1-2; D remains ambiguous. This CDR3 region has 15 residues. Germline-derived CDR1 and CDR2 are SGHRS and YFSETQ. Deletions cut 0 bases from V and 8 bases from J, with 17 bases between. Written as DNA, the CDR3 is TGCGCCAGCAGCTTGGCCGACACCGGGAGTGGCGGCTACACCTTC. This encodes CASSLADTGSGGYTF.

This clone is a singleton in its sample. The rearrangement uses TRBV19 and TRBJ1-2; D gene ambiguous. Germline lookup yields CDR1 LNHDA and CDR2 SQIVND (reference sequence). V lost 3 bases, J lost 4 bases, and 6 bases lay in between. CDR3 length: 12 amino acids. The CDR3 coding sequence is TGTGCCAGTAGTATCCCGGTCTATGGCTACACCTTC. Translation gives CASSIPVYGYTF.

V gene TRBV2 combines with J gene TRBJ2-7, with D perhaps TRBD2 (5 bases). The V and J ends lost 4 bases and 6 bases respectively, with 16 bases between them. This CDR3 spans 14 amino acids. Germline V gene lookup returns CDR1 SNHLY and CDR2 FYNNEI. CDR3 sequence: CASSAGARGTEQYF. The CDR3, as DNA: TGTGCCAGCAGTGCAGGCGCACGGGGAACCGAGCAGTACTTC.